This T cell receptor (beta chain) comes out of a study of blood T cell repertoires in COVID-19. Overall study context: From T cells, B-cell-depleted T cells, or PBMCs came the material, which was cDNA or gDNA.

Per germline, CDR1 MNHEY and CDR2 SVGAGI. With V trimmed by 2 bases and J by 8 bases, 8 bases remained unmatched. The CDR3 covers 16 residues. Assay: immunoSEQ multiplex PCR; the TCRdb copy retains only in-frame clones and omits some. Among fewer than 350,000 clones, roughly 85% were seen once, and the ten largest hold about 2%. Ages ranged from about 18 to 89 years, with residence in 20 to 30 US areas. Allocation to cohorts depended on clinical history reported by the participants. Exposed enrollees had met someone with a PCR-confirmed or clinician-diagnosed COVID-19 case at some point within the 2 weeks before study entry. This clone has only one observation.

Sample: PBMCs or T cells enriched from blood (not recorded which). This chain connects TRBV6-5 to TRBJ1-4, with TRBD1 identical over 10 bases. The sequence derives from a woman in her twenties or thirties who had been exposed to COVID-19. The CDR3 DNA reads as TGTGCCAGCAGTTACGATGGGACAGGGGCTCGGGAAAAACTGTTTTTT. Its translation is CASSYDGTGAREKLFF.